Reported below is one T cell receptor beta chain. Its specificity is unknown. This sample is part of a study of cytomegalovirus exposure and HLA in healthy donors. Study outcomes and limitations: In an earlier analysis, most TCR beta V segments were productive about 87% or about 30% of the time. Analysis performed later found about 17,000 TCR beta sequences associated with HLA alleles at 0.05 false discovery rate. A cluster of highly shared sequence variants was likely a sequencing artifact.

A multiplex PCR was run with 60 Vbeta primers and 13 Jbeta primers. In the original workflow: Later work found around 85 million unique TCR beta chains, with roughly 11 million shared. The assay was immunoSEQ multiplex PCR, and TCRdb's table has in-frame clones only and misses some. Clonal size and the V and J genes are those of that table, whereas D and trimming came from the DNA. Its table lists more than 100,000 clones. The CDR3 totals 15 residues. Trimming removed 5 bases at V and 2 bases at J, with 13 bases between. Germline V gene data show CDR1 as SGHTA and CDR2 as FQGNSA. The chain is built from TRBV7-2 and TRBJ1-3, with D maybe TRBD1 (6 bases). Input material: PBMCs. The TCR comes from a man in his forties in good health and CMV-seronegative. The CDR3 DNA reads as TGTGCCAGCAGCCCTAGGCGGGGGCCTGGAAACACCATATATTTT. Its translation: CASSPRRGPGNTIYF.